The table lists the clone carrying this T cell receptor (beta chain) with a few counts. Its specificity is not known. The repertoire was sequenced with immunoSEQ multiplex PCR; TCRdb's copy has only in-frame clones and lacks some. Of roughly 80,000 clones in the sample, 75% to 85% were seen once. Blood was sampled at baseline, cycle 4 day 1, and cycle 7 day 1. This sample was included in a study of OX40 agonist ivuxolimab in advanced cancers. The study's findings and limits: Among some nonresponders, normalized T-cell clonal expansion was also low. Among T cells, CD8+ cells averaged more expanded clones than CD4+ cells.

The germline gives CDR1 SGHTA, CDR2 FQGTGA. The CDR3 covers 14 residues. V was clipped by 0 bases and J by 1 base, with 5 bases between them. This chain links TRBV7-3 with TRBJ2-3; D unresolved. The material was CD4+ or CD8+ T cells sorted from blood, obtained in a trial of the OX40 agonist ivuxolimab. The TCR sequence derives from an adult with an advanced solid tumor such as melanoma, head and neck, liver or kidney cancer. Here the CDR3 reads CASSLTVRTDTQYF. The DNA of the CDR3 is TGTGCCAGCAGCTTAACGGTGCGCACAGATACGCAGTATTTT.